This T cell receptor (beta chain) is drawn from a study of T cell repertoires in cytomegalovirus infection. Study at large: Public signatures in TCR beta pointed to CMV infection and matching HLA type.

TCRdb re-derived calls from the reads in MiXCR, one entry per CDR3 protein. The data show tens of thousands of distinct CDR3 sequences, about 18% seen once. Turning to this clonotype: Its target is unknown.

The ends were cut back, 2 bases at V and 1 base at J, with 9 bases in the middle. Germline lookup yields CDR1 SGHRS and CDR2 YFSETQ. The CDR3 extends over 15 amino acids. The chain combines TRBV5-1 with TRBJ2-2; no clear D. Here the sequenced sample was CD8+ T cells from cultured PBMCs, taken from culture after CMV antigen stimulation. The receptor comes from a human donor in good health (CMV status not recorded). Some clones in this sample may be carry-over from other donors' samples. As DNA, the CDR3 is TGCGCCAGCAGCTTTAACGAGAAGAACACCGGGGAGCTGTTTTTT. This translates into CASSFNEKNTGELFF. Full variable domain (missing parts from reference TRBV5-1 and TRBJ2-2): KAGVTQTPRYLIKTRGQQVTLSCSPISGHRSVSWYQQTPGQGLQFLFEYFSETQRNKGNFPGRFSGRQFSNSRSEMNVSTLELGDSALYLCASSFNEKNTGELFFGEGSRLTVL.